This T cell receptor (beta chain) stems from a study of neurological immune-mediated disorders. Findings and limits, study-wide: HTLV-1-associated myelopathy displayed the greatest TCR clonal expansion, and multiple sclerosis exhibited the smallest, lower than that of healthy controls.

At least ten counts were recorded for this clonotype. The antigen remains unidentified. TCRdb reprocessed the 5' RACE reads with MiXCR, giving one entry per CDR3 protein. The table lists nearly 30,000 distinct CDR3 sequences, about a sixth of them singletons. Noted time point: technical triplicate 3. Sorted libraries were made with some 930,000 CD4+ or CD8+ T cells. Trimming removed 5 bases at V and 8 bases at J, with 7 bases between. The CDR3 consists of 12 residues. The V gene is TRBV12-3 or TRBV12-4, the J gene TRBJ1-6; D ambiguous. The origin of this receptor is a female donor with HTLV-1-associated myelopathy (HAM/TSP). The source material was CD4+ T cells from blood. The CDR3 loop is CASSTMDSPLHF. The CDR3 DNA reads TGTGCCAGCAGTACCATGGATTCACCCCTCCACTTT.